The 10 T cell receptor beta chains below all came from one sample that was sequenced in a study of beta chain features in type 1 diabetes (dated by TCRdb to 2017 to 2018). Summary of the overall study and its limitations: Type 1 diabetes patients showed a moderate but significant shortening of TCRB CDR3 length in all four CD4+ subsets.

These receptors' targets are unknown. Libraries were built with the immunoSEQ multiplex PCR assay. The entire amount of isolated RNA was reverse transcribed using the High Capacity cDNA Reverse Transcription Kit, so the sequenced TCRB transcripts were expressed ones. Sourced from immuneACCESS, this table was stored by TCRdb with only in-frame sequences that have V and J called. A share of the clones is absent; for the studies checked, an unresolved V gene accounts for under half, and the remainder has no known explanation. The sample table holds under 200,000 clones, of which around 8.6% were seen once. The ten largest clones add up to around 0.5% of the sample. The sequenced sample was central memory CD4+ T cells from blood. All receptors come from a woman under 30 with type 1 diabetes.

The sample holds a few counts of this clone. V usage is TRBV10-2 and J usage is TRBJ1-1; D perhaps matches TRBD1 (6 bases). Germline-derived CDR1 and CDR2 are WSHSY and SAAADI. The CDR3 has 14 residues. The V end lost 2 bases, the J end lost 1 base, and 8 bases lay between the germline ends. CDR3 in DNA: TGCGCCAGCAGTGAGCGGACAGCGAACACTGAAGCTTTCTTT. Protein product: CASSERTANTEAFF.

A word on this clone: The sample contains more than one DNA sequence encoding this CDR3. The V and J genes are TRBV6-6 and TRBJ2-5; possibly TRBD1 for D (6 bases). CDR1 is MNHNY, CDR2 SVGAGI, per germline (reference sequence). The CDR3 contains 14 residues. Trimming shortened V by 0 bases and J by 3 bases, and 8 bases separated the two germline ends. CDR3 bases: TGTGCCAGCAGTTACTCGAACAGGGAAGAGACCCAGTACTTC. This sequence encodes CASSYSNREETQYF.

V gene TRBV10-3 combines with J gene TRBJ2-7; 11 bases are shared with TRBD1. This CDR3 region has 13 residues. CDR1 and CDR2 (germline): ENHRY, SYGVKD. V was clipped by 10 bases and J by 7 bases; unmatched bases: 9. CDR3 nucleotide sequence: TGTGCCACCCGGGGACAGGGGGATTTGGAGCAGTACTTC. This encodes CATRGQGDLEQYF.

The gene calls are TRBV5-1 and TRBJ2-7; D might be TRBD1 (5 bases). V gave up 0 bases and J gave up 0 bases, with 7 bases separating them. The CDR3 extends over 14 amino acids. Germline CDR1 reads SGHRS; CDR2 reads YFSETQ. DNA of the CDR3: TGCGCCAGCAGCTTGGACAGGATCTCCTACGAGCAGTACTTC. Encoded protein: CASSLDRISYEQYF. The full variable domain, in which reference TRBV5-1 and TRBJ2-7 provide the parts outside the CDR3, is KAGVTQTPRYLIKTRGQQVTLSCSPISGHRSVSWYQQTPGQGLQFLFEYFSETQRNKGNFPGRFSGRQFSNSRSEMNVSTLELGDSALYLCASSLDRISYEQYFGPGTRLTVT.

Only a few counts were recorded for this clone. V usage is TRBV5-4 and J usage is TRBJ2-5, with D possibly matching TRBD2 (5 bases). V was shortened by 7 bases and J by 2 bases, with 6 bases between the two germline ends. CDR1 SGHNT and CDR2 YYREEE come from the germline V gene (reference sequence). CDR3 size: 11 residues. The CDR3, as DNA: TGTGCCAGCGGGGAGCAAGAGACCCAGTACTTC. It is translated as CASGEQETQYF.

This clone came up a few times. The chain joins TRBV20-1 to TRBJ2-3; D may be TRBD2 (5 bases). This CDR3 spans 11 amino acids. Deletions cut 6 bases from V and 5 bases from J, with 9 bases between. The germline gives CDR1 DFQATT, CDR2 SNEGSKA (reference sequence). Written as DNA, the CDR3 is TGCAGTGCAGACCGGGAAGATACGCAGTATTTT. Amino acids: CSADREDTQYF.

This clone was counted between two and nine times. V usage is TRBV5-1 and J usage is TRBJ1-2; 7 positions agree with TRBD1. From germline, CDR1 is SGHRS and CDR2 YFSETQ. Germline trimming cut 5 bases from V and 4 bases from J; bases unmatched to any gene: 2. This CDR3 is 12 amino acids long. CDR3 in amino acids: CASRRDSYGYTF. CDR3 coding DNA: TGCGCCAGCAGGCGGGACAGCTATGGCTACACCTTC.

V is TRBV2 and J is TRBJ1-1; D uncertain. The CDR3 runs to 14 residues. From germline, CDR1 is SNHLY and CDR2 FYNNEI. Trimming shortened V by 9 bases and J by 2 bases, and 16 bases separated the two germline ends. The DNA of the CDR3 is TGTGCCAGTACGCCGAGGTCAACTAACACTGAAGCTTTCTTT. Translating gives CASTPRSTNTEAFF.

The chain uses TRBV29-1 and TRBJ1-4; 7 nucleotides align to TRBD1. Germline V gene sequence: CDR1 SQVTM, CDR2 ANQGSEA. The CDR3 spans 13 residues. V was pared by 4 bases and J by 8 bases, with 7 bases of the junction left unmatched. CDR3: CSVGAGGEEKLFF. In nucleotides, the CDR3 is TGCAGCGTTGGGGCAGGGGGTGAAGAAAAACTGTTTTTT.

In its sample, this clone was seen a few times. DNA of the CDR3: TGTGCCAGCAGCCACGGACGGGGTATCGAGCAGTACTTC. Protein product: CASSHGRGIEQYF. The chain links TRBV7-2 to TRBJ2-7; D is possibly TRBD2 (5 bases). Trimming shortened V by 5 bases and J by 6 bases, and 14 bases separated the two germline ends. This CDR3 contains 13 residues. The germline V gene has CDR1 SGHTA and CDR2 FQGNSA.